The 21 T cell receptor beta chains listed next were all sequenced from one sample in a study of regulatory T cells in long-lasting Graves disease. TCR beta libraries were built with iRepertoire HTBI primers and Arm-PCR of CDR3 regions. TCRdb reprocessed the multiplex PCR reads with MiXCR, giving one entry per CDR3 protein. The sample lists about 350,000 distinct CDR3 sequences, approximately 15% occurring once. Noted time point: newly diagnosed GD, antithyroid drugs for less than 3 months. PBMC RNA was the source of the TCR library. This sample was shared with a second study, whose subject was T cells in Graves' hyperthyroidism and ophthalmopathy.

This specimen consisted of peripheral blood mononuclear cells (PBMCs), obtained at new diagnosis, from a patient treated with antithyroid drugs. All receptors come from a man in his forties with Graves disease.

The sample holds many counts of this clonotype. The CDR3 sequence is CASSRDRVVDNEQFF. CDR3 DNA sequence: TGTGCCAGCAGCCGGGACAGGGTGGTCGACAATGAGCAGTTCTTC. The chain is built from TRBV7-7 and TRBJ2-1, with 9 bases matching TRBD1. The CDR3 has 15 amino acids. Trimming cost V 5 bases and J 5 bases; bases outside gene matches: 7. The germline gives CDR1 SSHAT, CDR2 FNYEAQ (reference sequence).

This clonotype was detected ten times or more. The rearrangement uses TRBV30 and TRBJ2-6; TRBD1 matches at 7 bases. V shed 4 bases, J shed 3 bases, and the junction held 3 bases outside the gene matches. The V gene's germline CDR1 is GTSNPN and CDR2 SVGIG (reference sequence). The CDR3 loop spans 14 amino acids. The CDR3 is CAWNTGVGANVLTF. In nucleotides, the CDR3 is TGTGCCTGGAACACAGGGGTTGGGGCCAACGTCCTGACTTTC. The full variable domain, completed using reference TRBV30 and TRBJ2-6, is SQTIHQWPATLVQPVGSPLSLECTVEGTSNPNLYWYRQAAGRGLQLLFYSVGIGQISSEVPQNLSASRPQDRQFILSSKKLLLSDSGFYLCAWNTGVGANVLTFGAGSRLTVL.

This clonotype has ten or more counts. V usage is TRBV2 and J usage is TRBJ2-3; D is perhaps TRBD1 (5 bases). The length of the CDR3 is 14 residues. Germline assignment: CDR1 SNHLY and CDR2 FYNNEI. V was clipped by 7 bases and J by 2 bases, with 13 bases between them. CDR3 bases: TGTGCCAGCACCGATAGACAGTCCACAGATACGCAGTATTTT. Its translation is CASTDRQSTDTQYF.

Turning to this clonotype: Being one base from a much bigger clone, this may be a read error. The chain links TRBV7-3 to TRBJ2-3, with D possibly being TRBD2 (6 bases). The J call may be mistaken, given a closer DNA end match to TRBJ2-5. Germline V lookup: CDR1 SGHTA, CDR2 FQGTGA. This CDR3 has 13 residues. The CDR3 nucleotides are TGTGACAGCAGCTCCGGGACTCTTGAGACCCAGTACTTC. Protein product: CDSSSGTLETQYF.

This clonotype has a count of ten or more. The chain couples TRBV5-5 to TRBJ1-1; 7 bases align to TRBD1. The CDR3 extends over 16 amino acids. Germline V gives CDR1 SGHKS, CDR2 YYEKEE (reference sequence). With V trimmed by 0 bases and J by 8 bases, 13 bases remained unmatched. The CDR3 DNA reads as TGTGCCAGCAGCTTGGCTCCCGACAGGGTAACACTCGAAGCTTTCTTT. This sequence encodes CASSLAPDRVTLEAFF.

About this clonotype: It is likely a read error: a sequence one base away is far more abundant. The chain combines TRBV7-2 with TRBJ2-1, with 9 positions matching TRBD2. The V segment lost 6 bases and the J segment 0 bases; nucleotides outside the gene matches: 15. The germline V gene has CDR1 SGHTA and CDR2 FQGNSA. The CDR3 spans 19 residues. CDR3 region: CASSGSLRGGLGSYNEQFF. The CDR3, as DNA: TGTGCCAGCAGTGGTAGTTTGCGGGGGGGATTGGGCTCCTACAATGAGCAGTTCTTC.

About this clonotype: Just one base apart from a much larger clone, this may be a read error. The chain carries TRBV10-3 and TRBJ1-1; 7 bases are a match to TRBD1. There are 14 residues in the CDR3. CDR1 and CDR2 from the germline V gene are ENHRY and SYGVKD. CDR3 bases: TGTACCATCAGTACATTTCCCGGGACAGTTGAAGCTTTCTTT. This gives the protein CTISTFPGTVEAFF.

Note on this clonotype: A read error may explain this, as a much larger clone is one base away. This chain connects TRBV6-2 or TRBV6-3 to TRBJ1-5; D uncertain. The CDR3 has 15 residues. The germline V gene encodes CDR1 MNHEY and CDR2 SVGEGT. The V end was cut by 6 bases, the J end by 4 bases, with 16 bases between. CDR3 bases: TGTGCCAGCAGCCCGAGGAGTTGGGGAAATCAGCCCCAGCATTTT. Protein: CASSPRSWGNQPQHF.

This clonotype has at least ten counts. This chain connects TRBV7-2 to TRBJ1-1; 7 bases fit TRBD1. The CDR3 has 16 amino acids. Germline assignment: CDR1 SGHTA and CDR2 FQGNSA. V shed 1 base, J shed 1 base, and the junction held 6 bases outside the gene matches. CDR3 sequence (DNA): TGTGCCAGCAGCTTAGTCGGGGGACAGTCGAACACTGAAGCTTTCTTT. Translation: CASSLVGGQSNTEAFF.

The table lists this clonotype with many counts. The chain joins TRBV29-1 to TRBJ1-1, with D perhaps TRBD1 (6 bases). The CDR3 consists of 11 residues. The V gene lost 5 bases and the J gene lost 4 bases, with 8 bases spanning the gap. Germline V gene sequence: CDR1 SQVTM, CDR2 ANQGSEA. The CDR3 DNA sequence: TGCAGCGTTCCCAGGGGCACTGAAGCTTTCTTT. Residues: CSVPRGTEAFF. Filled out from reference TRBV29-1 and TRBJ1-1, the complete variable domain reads SAVISQKPSRDICQRGTSLTIQCQVDSQVTMMFWYRQQPGQSLTLIATANQGSEATYESGFVIDKFPISRPNLTFSTLTVSNMSPEDSSIYLCSVPRGTEAFFGQGTRLTVV.

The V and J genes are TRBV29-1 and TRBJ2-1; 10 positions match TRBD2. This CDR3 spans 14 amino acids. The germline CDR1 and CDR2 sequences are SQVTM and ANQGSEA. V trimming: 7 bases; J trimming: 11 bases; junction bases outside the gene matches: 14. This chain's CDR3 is CSGLELAGAPKQFF. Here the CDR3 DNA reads TGCAGCGGGCTAGAGCTAGCGGGGGCACCGAAGCAGTTCTTC.

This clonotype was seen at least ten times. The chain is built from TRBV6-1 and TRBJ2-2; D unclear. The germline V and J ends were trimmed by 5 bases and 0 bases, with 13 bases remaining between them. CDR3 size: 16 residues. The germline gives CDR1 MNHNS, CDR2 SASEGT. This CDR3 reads CASSTQLYSNTGELFF. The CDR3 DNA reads TGTGCCAGCAGTACCCAACTCTATTCGAACACCGGGGAGCTGTTTTTT.

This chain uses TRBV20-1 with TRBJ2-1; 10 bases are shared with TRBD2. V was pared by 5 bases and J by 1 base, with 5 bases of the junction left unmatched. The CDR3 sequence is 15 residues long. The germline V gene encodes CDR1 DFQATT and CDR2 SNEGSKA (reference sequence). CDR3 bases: TGCAGTGCTGGCCTAGCGGGAGTGTCCTACAATGAGCAGTTCTTC. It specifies CSAGLAGVSYNEQFF.

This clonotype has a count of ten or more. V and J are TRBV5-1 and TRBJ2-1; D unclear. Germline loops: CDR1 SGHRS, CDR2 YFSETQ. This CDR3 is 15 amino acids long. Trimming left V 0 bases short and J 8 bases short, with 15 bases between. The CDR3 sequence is CASSLEVLQRHEQFF. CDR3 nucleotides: TGCGCCAGCAGCTTGGAGGTTTTACAACGTCATGAGCAGTTCTTC.

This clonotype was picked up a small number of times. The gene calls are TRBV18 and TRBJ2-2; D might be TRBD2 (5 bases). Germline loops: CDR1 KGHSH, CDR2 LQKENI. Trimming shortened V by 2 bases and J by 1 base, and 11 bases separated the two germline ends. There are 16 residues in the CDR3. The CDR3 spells CASSPNSGLNTGELFF. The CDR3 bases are TGTGCCAGCTCACCAAATTCGGGGTTGAACACCGGGGAGCTGTTTTTT. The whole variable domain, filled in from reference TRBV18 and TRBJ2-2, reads NAGVMQNPRHLVRRRGQEARLRCSPMKGHSHVYWYRQLPEEGLKFMVYLQKENIIDESGMPKERFSAEFPKEGPSILRIQQVVRGDSAAYFCASSPNSGLNTGELFFGEGSRLTVL.

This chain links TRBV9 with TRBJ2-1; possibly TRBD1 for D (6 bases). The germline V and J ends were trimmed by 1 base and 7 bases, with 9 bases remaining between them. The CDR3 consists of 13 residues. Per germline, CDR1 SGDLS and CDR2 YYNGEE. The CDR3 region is CASSVLQGNEQFF. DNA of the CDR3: TGTGCCAGCAGCGTATTACAGGGTAATGAGCAGTTCTTC.

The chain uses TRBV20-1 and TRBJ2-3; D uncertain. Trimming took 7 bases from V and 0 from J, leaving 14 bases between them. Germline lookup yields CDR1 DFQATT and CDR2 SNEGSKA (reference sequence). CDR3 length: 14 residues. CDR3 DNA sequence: TGCAGTGGGGCGGTCGGTCTTAGCACAGATACGCAGTATTTT. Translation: CSGAVGLSTDTQYF.

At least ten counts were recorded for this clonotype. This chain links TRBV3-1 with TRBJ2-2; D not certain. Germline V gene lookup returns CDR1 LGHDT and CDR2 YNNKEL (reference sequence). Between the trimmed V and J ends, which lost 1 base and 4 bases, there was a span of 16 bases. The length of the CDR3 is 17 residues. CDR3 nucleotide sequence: TGTGCCAGCAGCCAAGGGCCCTGGCCCGGAGTCACCGGGGAGCTGTTTTTT. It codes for CASSQGPWPGVTGELFF. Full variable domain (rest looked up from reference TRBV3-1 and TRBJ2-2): DTAVSQTPKYLVTQMGNDKSIKCEQNLGHDTMYWYKQDSKKFLKIMFSYNNKELIINETVPNRFSPKSPDKAHLNLHINSLELGDSAVYFCASSQGPWPGVTGELFFGEGSRLTVL.

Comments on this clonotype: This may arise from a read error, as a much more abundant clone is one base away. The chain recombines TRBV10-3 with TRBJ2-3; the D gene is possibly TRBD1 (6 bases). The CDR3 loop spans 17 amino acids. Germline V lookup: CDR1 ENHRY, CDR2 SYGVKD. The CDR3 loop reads CAISESNQGSSIDTQYF. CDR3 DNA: TGTGCCATCAGTGAGTCGAATCAGGGGAGCAGCATAGATACGCAGTATTTT.

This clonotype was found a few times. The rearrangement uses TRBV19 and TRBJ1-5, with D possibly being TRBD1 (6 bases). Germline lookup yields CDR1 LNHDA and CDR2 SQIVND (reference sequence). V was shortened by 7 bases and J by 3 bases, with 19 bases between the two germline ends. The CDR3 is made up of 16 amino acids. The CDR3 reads CASTPGPGALNQPQHF. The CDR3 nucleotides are TGTGCCAGTACCCCCGGCCCGGGGGCCCTCAATCAGCCCCAGCATTTT. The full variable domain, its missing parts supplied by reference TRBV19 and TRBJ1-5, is DGGITQSPKYLFRKEGQNVTLSCEQNLNHDAMYWYRQDPGQGLRLIYYSQIVNDFQKGDIAEGYSVSREKKESFPLTVTSAQKNPTAFYLCASTPGPGALNQPQHFGDGTRLSIL.

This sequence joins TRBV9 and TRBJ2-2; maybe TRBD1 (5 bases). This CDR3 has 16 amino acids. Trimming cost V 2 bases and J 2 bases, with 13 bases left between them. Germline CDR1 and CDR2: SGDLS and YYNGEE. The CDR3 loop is CASSVPPRANTGELFF. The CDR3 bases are TGTGCCAGCAGCGTCCCCCCCAGGGCCAACACCGGGGAGCTGTTTTTT.